These 32 T cell receptor beta chains originate from one sample sequenced in a study of T cell repertoires in cytomegalovirus infection. TCRdb reprocessed the reads via MiXCR and lists one record per CDR3 protein. The table records about 400,000 distinct CDR3 sequences, roughly 20% of them present only once. Sample: PBMCs. The receptors were gathered from a human donor in good health (CMV status not recorded). Some clones in this sample may be carry-over from other donors' samples.

At least ten counts were recorded for this clonotype. The gene calls are TRBV7-9 and TRBJ2-1; a possible D gene is TRBD2 (5 bases). Germline V gene sequence: CDR1 SEHNR, CDR2 FQNEAQ (reference sequence). Trimming left V 4 bases short and J 9 bases short, with 22 bases between. The CDR3 consists of 16 residues. This chain's CDR3 is CASSSDTALTRVEQFF. The CDR3 DNA reads as TGTGCCAGCAGCTCTGATACCGCCCTTACGAGGGTTGAGCAGTTCTTC.

The sample holds a few counts of this clonotype. The J gene is TRBJ2-1, the V gene TRBV20-1; D possibly uses TRBD1 or TRBD2 (7 bases each). CDR1 is DFQATT, CDR2 SNEGSKA, per germline (reference sequence). Trimming took 7 bases from V and 4 from J, leaving 17 bases between them. CDR3 size: 14 residues. The CDR3 reads CSVNQGGGYNEQFF. In DNA, the CDR3 is TGCAGTGTTAACCAGGGGGGGGGATACAATGAGCAGTTCTTC.

The chain recombines TRBV5-6 with TRBJ2-3, with 10 nucleotides matching TRBD2. Germline V gene sequence: CDR1 SGHDT, CDR2 YYEEEE. With V trimmed by 1 base and J by 1 base, 9 bases remained unmatched. CDR3 size: 18 residues. For the CDR3, the DNA is TGTGCCAGCAGCTTGTCCGGGACTAGCGATTTTGGCACAGATACGCAGTATTTT. Its translation is CASSLSGTSDFGTDTQYF.

The table lists this clonotype with a few counts. CDR3 loop: CASSLVPTTVNSPLHF. As DNA, the CDR3 is TGCGCCAGCAGCTTGGTCCCAACGACAGTAAATTCACCCCTCCACTTT. The chain carries TRBV5-1 and TRBJ1-6, with D perhaps TRBD1 (5 bases). CDR3 length: 16 residues. Germline V gene sequence: CDR1 SGHRS, CDR2 YFSETQ. Trimming took 0 bases from V and 7 from J, leaving 14 bases between them.

V and J are TRBV20-1 and TRBJ1-3; D is unclear. The CDR3 loop spans 19 amino acids. Germline CDR1 DFQATT, CDR2 SNEGSKA (reference sequence). Trimming stripped 0 bases from V and 3 bases from J, with 24 bases between. The CDR3 region is CSARDASQTTSPSGNTIYF. DNA of the CDR3: TGCAGTGCTAGAGATGCCAGCCAGACAACCTCCCCTAGTGGAAACACCATATATTTT.

This chain uses TRBV29-1 with TRBJ2-5; TRBD2 matches at 8 bases. Unmatched junction bases numbered 7, after V lost 3 bases and J lost 4 bases. CDR1 SQVTM and CDR2 ANQGSEA come from the germline V gene. The CDR3 is 14 residues long. This chain's CDR3 is CSVDHFGGGETQYF. In nucleotides, the CDR3 is TGCAGCGTTGACCACTTCGGGGGGGGAGAGACCCAGTACTTC.

V and J are TRBV18 and TRBJ1-5, with D possibly TRBD1 on 5 matching bases. V dropped 3 bases and J dropped 0 bases, with 12 bases sitting between them. The CDR3 consists of 16 residues. Germline CDR1 and CDR2: KGHSH and LQKENI. The CDR3 reads CASSPDRVNSNQPQHF. The CDR3 region has the DNA TGTGCCAGCTCACCCGACAGAGTTAATAGCAATCAGCCCCAGCATTTT.

The V call is TRBV29-1, the J call TRBJ2-1, with a weak D call TRBD1 (6 bases). Trimming left V 7 bases short and J 8 bases short, with 12 bases between. Germline V gene lookup returns CDR1 SQVTM and CDR2 ANQGSEA. CDR3 length: 11 residues. The DNA for the CDR3 is TGCAGCGGTAAACAGGGCCATGAGCAGTTCTTC. This encodes CSGKQGHEQFF.

The chain joins TRBV20-1 to TRBJ1-2; 9 nucleotides agree with TRBD1. Germline assignment: CDR1 DFQATT and CDR2 SNEGSKA (reference sequence). Trimming at V came to 8 bases and at J to 6 bases, leaving 10 bases not matched to a gene. The CDR3 totals 13 residues. DNA for the CDR3: TGCAGTCCCCGGGACAGGGAAAGGAATGGCTACACCTTC. Residues: CSPRDRERNGYTF.

This clonotype was seen repeatedly, ten times or more. This chain uses TRBV7-4 with TRBJ1-5; possibly TRBD1 for D (5 bases). The CDR3 length is 15 residues. Per the germline V gene, CDR1 is SGHVT and CDR2 is SQSDAQ. Deletions cut 3 bases from V and 4 bases from J, with 13 bases between. The CDR3 DNA sequence: TGTGCCAGCAGCTTCAACAGGACCCAAAATCAGCCCCAGCATTTT. Its protein is CASSFNRTQNQPQHF.

V usage is TRBV3-1 and J usage is TRBJ1-2; D might be TRBD1 (6 bases). Trimming took off 7 bases at V and 6 bases at J, with 18 bases between the two ends. Germline assignment: CDR1 LGHDT and CDR2 YNNKEL (reference sequence). The CDR3 spans 14 residues. As DNA, the CDR3 is TGTGCCAGCATCCGCTCACAGGGTTCCCATGGCTACACCTTC. Translated: CASIRSQGSHGYTF. The full variable domain, completed using reference TRBV3-1 and TRBJ1-2, is DTAVSQTPKYLVTQMGNDKSIKCEQNLGHDTMYWYKQDSKKFLKIMFSYNNKELIINETVPNRFSPKSPDKAHLNLHINSLELGDSAVYFCASIRSQGSHGYTFGSGTRLTVV.

The CDR3: CASSEFGPQETQYF. CDR3 sequence (DNA): TGTGCCAGCAGTGAATTTGGACCGCAAGAGACCCAGTACTTC. J is TRBJ2-5 and V is TRBV6-1; D gene uncertain. There are 14 residues in the CDR3. From germline, CDR1 is MNHNS and CDR2 SASEGT. Trimming shortened V by 2 bases and J by 2 bases, and 9 bases separated the two germline ends.

Concerning this clonotype: The junction differs from germline at one of its ends, possibly a read error. This chain links TRBV11-2 with TRBJ2-1, with D possibly matching TRBD2 (6 bases). Germline values: CDR1 SGHAT, CDR2 FQNNGV. The CDR3 totals 18 residues. For the CDR3, the DNA is TGTGCCAGCAGCCAGGATCGGTGGTTAGCGGTCGGAGAGAATGGGCAGTTCTTC. As protein: CASSQDRWLAVGENGQFF.

This clonotype was observed a handful of times. The chain combines TRBV20-1 with TRBJ2-3; the D is unclear. This CDR3 is 14 amino acids long. Trimming left V 4 bases short and J 2 bases short, with 13 bases between. The V gene's germline CDR1 is DFQATT and CDR2 SNEGSKA (reference sequence). The CDR3 DNA reads TGCAGTGCTACCAATCCGCCAGTCACAGATACGCAGTATTTT. Translated, it gives CSATNPPVTDTQYF.

This clonotype was recorded a few times. The V call is TRBV11-2, the J call TRBJ2-5; D possibly matches TRBD1 or TRBD2 (5 bases each). The CDR3 has 14 residues. The V end lost 7 bases, the J end lost 5 bases, and 17 bases lay between the germline ends. Per germline, CDR1 SGHAT and CDR2 FQNNGV. CDR3 residues: CASNPGGERETQYF. CDR3 nucleotide sequence: TGTGCCAGCAACCCTGGGGGAGAGAGGGAGACCCAGTACTTC. Full variable domain (remainder filled in from reference TRBV11-2 and TRBJ2-5): EAGVAQSPRYKIIEKRQSVAFWCNPISGHATLYWYQQILGQGPKLLIQFQNNGVVDDSQLPKDRFSAERLKGVDSTLKIQPAKLEDSAVYLCASNPGGERETQYFGPGTRLLVL.

The rearrangement links TRBV2 to TRBJ1-5; 7 bases match TRBD1. Trimming cost V 6 bases and J 0 bases; bases outside gene matches: 2. The germline V gene encodes CDR1 SNHLY and CDR2 FYNNEI. CDR3 length: 14 amino acids. CDR3 coding DNA: TGTGCCAGCAGGGGACAGTATAGCAATCAGCCCCAGCATTTT. This gives the protein CASRGQYSNQPQHF.

The chain uses TRBV20-1 and TRBJ2-7, with TRBD1 as a possible D gene (5 bases). CDR3 length: 13 residues. The V end was cut by 3 bases, the J end by 3 bases, with 12 bases between. Per the germline V gene, CDR1 is DFQATT and CDR2 is SNEGSKA (reference sequence). CDR3 in amino acids: CSARDSRGYEQYF. The CDR3 nucleotides are TGCAGTGCTAGGGATTCAAGGGGCTACGAGCAGTACTTC.

In DNA form, the CDR3 reads TGTGCCAGCAGTTTCGGGACAGCCTACGAGCAGTACTTC. It specifies CASSFGTAYEQYF. V gene TRBV12-3 or TRBV12-4 combines with J gene TRBJ2-7, with 7 bases matching TRBD1. The junction had 1 base not matched to a gene; V was cut back by 3 bases and J by 2 bases. There are 13 residues in the CDR3.

This clonotype was recorded at least ten times. The chain combines TRBV7-2 with TRBJ1-2, with TRBD1 as a possible D gene (6 bases). Germline values: CDR1 SGHTA, CDR2 FQGNSA. The CDR3 loop spans 13 amino acids. Trimming cost V 6 bases and J 2 bases, with 10 bases left between them. For the CDR3, the DNA is TGTGCCAGCAGATTACAGGGAAACTATGGCTACACCTTC. Encoded protein: CASRLQGNYGYTF.

Notes on this clonotype: Likely a read error: the CDR3 ends without its conserved phenylalanine or tryptophan. The chain joins TRBV7-1 to TRBJ2-1, with TRBD1 as a possible D gene (6 bases). TRBV7-1 falls under the ORF class, with uncertain function. V was pared by 4 bases and J by 10 bases, with 8 bases between. The CDR3 has 11 amino acids. CDR3 coding DNA: TGTGCCAGCAGCTGGACAGAGGAGCAGTTCCTC. Translated: CASSWTEEQFL.

This clonotype was recorded many times. The rearrangement uses TRBV7-2 and TRBJ2-4, with 11 bases matching TRBD2. Germline V gene data show CDR1 as SGHTA and CDR2 as FQGNSA. The CDR3 has 17 amino acids. V shed 6 bases and J 1 base; nucleotides not matched to a gene: 8. Here the CDR3 reads CASSASGGPGAKNIQYF. The CDR3 DNA reads as TGTGCCAGCAGTGCTAGCGGGGGGCCAGGCGCCAAAAACATTCAGTACTTC.

The V call is TRBV7-6, the J call TRBJ1-3, with D uncertain. Germline V gene data show CDR1 as SGHVS and CDR2 as FNYEAQ. The CDR3 loop spans 16 amino acids. V gave up 5 bases and J gave up 4 bases, with 18 bases separating them. As DNA, the CDR3 is TGTGCCAGCAGCGATCTCGGGCCCCGCATGGGAAACACCATATATTTT. This encodes CASSDLGPRMGNTIYF.

This clonotype appeared many times. The chain is built from TRBV12-3 or TRBV12-4 and TRBJ1-2; weak D call: TRBD1 (5 bases). Trimming cost V 6 bases and J 0 bases, with 11 bases left between them. The CDR3 consists of 14 residues. The CDR3 here is CASSRTLANYGYTF. CDR3 DNA sequence: TGTGCCAGCAGCCGGACACTAGCTAACTATGGCTACACCTTC.

A few counts support this clonotype. The genes are TRBV10-3 and TRBJ2-1; 7 nucleotides match TRBD2. Losses at the gene ends were 1 base for V and 4 bases for J; bases not matched to a gene: 7. CDR1 is ENHRY and CDR2 is SYGVKD in the germline V gene. This CDR3 is 16 amino acids long. The CDR3 protein is CAISEWTRESYNEQFF. The CDR3 DNA reads as TGTGCCATCAGTGAGTGGACTAGAGAGAGTTACAATGAGCAGTTCTTC.

This clonotype was counted ten times or more. The chain employs TRBV11-2 and TRBJ2-1; TRBD2 aligns across 15 bases. V lost 6 bases and J lost 9; bases outside the gene matches: 3. Germline V lookup: CDR1 SGHAT, CDR2 FQNNGV. The CDR3 loop spans 14 amino acids. The CDR3 bases are TGTGCCAGCAGTCGGACTAGCGGGAGGGGTGAGCAGTTCTTC. It specifies CASSRTSGRGEQFF.

In this sample, this clonotype turned up a few times. The chain employs TRBV28 and TRBJ2-1; D gene uncertain. The V gene lost 0 bases and the J gene lost 3 bases, with 6 bases spanning the gap. Germline loops: CDR1 MDHEN, CDR2 SYDVKM. This CDR3 region has 14 residues. As DNA, the CDR3 is TGTGCCAGCAGTTTATGGGGGAACTACAATGAGCAGTTCTTC. It codes for CASSLWGNYNEQFF.

In this sample, this clonotype turned up many times. The chain uses TRBV7-2 and TRBJ1-5; 9 bases are shared with TRBD1. This CDR3 is 21 amino acids long. Germline trimming cut 5 bases from V and 0 bases from J; bases unmatched to any gene: 20. CDR1 is SGHTA and CDR2 is FQGNSA in the germline V gene. CDR3: CASSPAVEGQGFYYSNQPQHF. CDR3 in DNA: TGTGCCAGCAGCCCGGCGGTCGAGGGACAGGGATTCTATTATAGCAATCAGCCCCAGCATTTT.

V is TRBV7-2 and J is TRBJ2-5, with unresolved D. Germline V gene lookup returns CDR1 SGHTA and CDR2 FQGNSA. With 5 bases removed from V and 4 bases from J, the gap between germline ends came to 17 bases. The CDR3 extends over 15 amino acids. The CDR3 bases are TGTGCCAGCAGCCTCCCGGTAGCTGGCGGAGAGACCCAGTACTTC. Amino acids: CASSLPVAGGETQYF. The full variable domain, rest sourced from reference TRBV7-2 and TRBJ2-5, is GAGVSQSPSNKVTEKGKDVELRCDPISGHTALYWYRQSLGQGLEFLIYFQGNSAPDKSGLPSDRFSAERTGGSVSTLTIQRTQQEDSAVYLCASSLPVAGGETQYFGPGTRLLVL.

CDR3 nucleotide sequence: TGTGCCAGCAGTCGACTAGCGCCGGATACGCAGTATTTT. This encodes CASSRLAPDTQYF. The chain combines TRBV7-2 with TRBJ2-3; TRBD2 matches at 8 bases. CDR3 length: 13 amino acids. Germline CDR1 SGHTA, CDR2 FQGNSA. The junction had 5 bases not matched to a gene; V was cut back by 6 bases and J by 6 bases. Drawing the rest from reference TRBV7-2 and TRBJ2-3, the complete variable domain is GAGVSQSPSNKVTEKGKDVELRCDPISGHTALYWYRQSLGQGLEFLIYFQGNSAPDKSGLPSDRFSAERTGGSVSTLTIQRTQQEDSAVYLCASSRLAPDTQYFGPGTRLTVL.

This clonotype was seen a few times. The DNA of the CDR3 is TGTGCCAGCAGCTTTTGGGACGGCGGAGACGAGCAGTACTTC. This codes for CASSFWDGGDEQYF. The V gene is TRBV7-8, the J gene TRBJ2-7; D is tentatively TRBD1 or TRBD2 (5 bases each). The V and J ends lost 3 bases and 5 bases respectively, with 14 bases between them. The CDR3 extends over 14 amino acids. Germline assignment: CDR1 SGHVS and CDR2 FQNEAQ. Combining the CDR3 with reference TRBV7-8 and TRBJ2-7 gives the whole variable domain GAGVSQSPRYKVAKRGQDVALRCDPISGHVSLFWYQQALGQGPEFLTYFQNEAQLDKSGLPSDRFFAERPEGSVSTLKIQRTQQEDSAVYLCASSFWDGGDEQYFGPGTRLTVT.

The chain carries TRBV18 and TRBJ2-3; D uncertain. Germline V gives CDR1 KGHSH, CDR2 LQKENI. The CDR3 loop spans 14 amino acids. The V end was cut by 0 bases, the J end by 2 bases, with 6 bases between. The DNA for the CDR3 is TGTGCCAGCTCACCACCGGCAGCCACAGATACGCAGTATTTT. Its protein is CASSPPAATDTQYF.

This clonotype showed up many times. CDR3: CASSLAGSGRLYNEQFF. CDR3 bases: TGTGCCAGCAGCTTAGCGGGTAGCGGGAGACTATACAATGAGCAGTTCTTC. The V call is TRBV7-2, the J call TRBJ2-1; 9 nucleotides match TRBD2. Trimming took 0 bases from V and 4 from J; bases not matched to a gene: 7. The germline gives CDR1 SGHTA, CDR2 FQGNSA. The CDR3 consists of 17 residues.